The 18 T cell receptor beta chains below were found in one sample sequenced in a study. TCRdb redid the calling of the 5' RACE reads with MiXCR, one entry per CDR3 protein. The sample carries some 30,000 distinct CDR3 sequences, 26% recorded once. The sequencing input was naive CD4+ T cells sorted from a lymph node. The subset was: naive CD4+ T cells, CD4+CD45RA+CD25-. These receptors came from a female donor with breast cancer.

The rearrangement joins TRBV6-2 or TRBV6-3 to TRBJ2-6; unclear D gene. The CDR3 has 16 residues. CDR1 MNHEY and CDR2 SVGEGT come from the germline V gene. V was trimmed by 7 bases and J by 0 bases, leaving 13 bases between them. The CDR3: CASMWEHSSGANVLTF. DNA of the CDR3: TGTGCCAGCATGTGGGAACACTCCTCTGGGGCCAACGTCCTGACTTTC.

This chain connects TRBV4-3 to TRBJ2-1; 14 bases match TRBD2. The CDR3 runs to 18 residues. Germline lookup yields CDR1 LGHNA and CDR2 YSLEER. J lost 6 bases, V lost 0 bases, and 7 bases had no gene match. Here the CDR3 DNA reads TGCGCCAGCAGCCAAGACGGGACTAGCGGGAGTATGGGCAATGAGCAGTTCTTC. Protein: CASSQDGTSGSMGNEQFF.

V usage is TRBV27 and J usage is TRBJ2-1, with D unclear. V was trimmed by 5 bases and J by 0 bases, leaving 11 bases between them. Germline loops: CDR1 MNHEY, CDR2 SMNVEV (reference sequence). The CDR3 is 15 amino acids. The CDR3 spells CASSAAPSSYNEQFF. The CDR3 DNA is TGTGCCAGCAGTGCTGCGCCCAGCTCCTACAATGAGCAGTTCTTC.

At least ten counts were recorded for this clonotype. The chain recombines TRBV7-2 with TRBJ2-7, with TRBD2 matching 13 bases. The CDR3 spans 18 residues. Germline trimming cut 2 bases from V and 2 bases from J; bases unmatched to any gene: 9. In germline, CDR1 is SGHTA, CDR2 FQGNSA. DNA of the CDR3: TGTGCCAGCAGCTTAAAGGGACTAGCGGGAATAAAGACCTACGAGCAGTACTTC. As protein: CASSLKGLAGIKTYEQYF.

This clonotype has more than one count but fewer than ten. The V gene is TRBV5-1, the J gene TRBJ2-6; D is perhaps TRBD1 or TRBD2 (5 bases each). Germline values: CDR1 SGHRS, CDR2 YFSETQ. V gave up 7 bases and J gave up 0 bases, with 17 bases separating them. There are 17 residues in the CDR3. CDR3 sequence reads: CASSWGQGASGANVLTF. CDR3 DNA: TGCGCCAGCTCCTGGGGCCAGGGAGCCTCTGGGGCCAACGTCCTGACTTTC.

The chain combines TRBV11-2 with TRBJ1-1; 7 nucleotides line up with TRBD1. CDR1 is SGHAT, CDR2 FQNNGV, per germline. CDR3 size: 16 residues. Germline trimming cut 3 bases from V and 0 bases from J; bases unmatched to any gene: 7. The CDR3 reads CASSLCPGQLNTEAFF. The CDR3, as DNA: TGTGCCAGCAGCTTGTGTCCGGGACAGCTGAACACTGAAGCTTTCTTT.

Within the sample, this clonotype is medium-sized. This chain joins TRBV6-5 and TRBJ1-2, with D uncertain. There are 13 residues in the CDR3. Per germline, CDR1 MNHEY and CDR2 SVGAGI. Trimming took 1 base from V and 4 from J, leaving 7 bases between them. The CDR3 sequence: CASSYLNSYGYTF. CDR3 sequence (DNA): TGTGCCAGCAGTTACTTGAACAGCTATGGCTACACCTTC.

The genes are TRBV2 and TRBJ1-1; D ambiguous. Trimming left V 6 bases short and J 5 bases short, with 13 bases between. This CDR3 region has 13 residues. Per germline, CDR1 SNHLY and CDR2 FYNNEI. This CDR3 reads CASRKDGQTEAFF. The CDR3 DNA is TGTGCCAGCAGGAAGGACGGGCAGACTGAAGCTTTCTTT.

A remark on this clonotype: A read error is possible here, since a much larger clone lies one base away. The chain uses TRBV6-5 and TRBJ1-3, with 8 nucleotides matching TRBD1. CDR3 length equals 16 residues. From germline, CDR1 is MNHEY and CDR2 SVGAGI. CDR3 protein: CASSLGQAISGNTVYF. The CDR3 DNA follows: TGTGCCAGCAGTCTGGGACAGGCGATCTCTGGAAACACCGTATATTTT.

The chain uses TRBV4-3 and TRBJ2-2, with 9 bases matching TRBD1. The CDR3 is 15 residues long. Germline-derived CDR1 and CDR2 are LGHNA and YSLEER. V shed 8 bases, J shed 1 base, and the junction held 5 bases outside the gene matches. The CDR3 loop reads CASATGQGNTGELFF. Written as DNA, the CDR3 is TGCGCCAGCGCAACGGGACAGGGGAACACCGGGGAGCTGTTTTTT.

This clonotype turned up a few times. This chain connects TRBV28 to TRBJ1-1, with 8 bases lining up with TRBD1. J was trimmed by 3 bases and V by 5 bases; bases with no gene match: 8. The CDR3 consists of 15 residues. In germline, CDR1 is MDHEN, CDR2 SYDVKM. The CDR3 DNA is TGTGCCAGCAGTGAGTGGACAGGGCGGGACACTGAAGCTTTCTTT. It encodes CASSEWTGRDTEAFF.

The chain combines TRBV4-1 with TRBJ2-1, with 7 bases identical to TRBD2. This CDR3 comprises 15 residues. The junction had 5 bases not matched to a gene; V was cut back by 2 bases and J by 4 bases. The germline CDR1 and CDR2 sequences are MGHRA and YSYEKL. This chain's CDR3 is CASSQRGVNYNEQFF. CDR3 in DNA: TGCGCCAGCAGCCAACGGGGGGTCAATTACAATGAGCAGTTCTTC.

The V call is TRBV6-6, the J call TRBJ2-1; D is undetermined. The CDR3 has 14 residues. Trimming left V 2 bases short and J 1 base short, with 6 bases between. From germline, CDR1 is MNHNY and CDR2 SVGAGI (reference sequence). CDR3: CASSYEVSYNEQFF. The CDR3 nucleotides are TGTGCCAGCAGTTACGAGGTTTCCTACAATGAGCAGTTCTTC.

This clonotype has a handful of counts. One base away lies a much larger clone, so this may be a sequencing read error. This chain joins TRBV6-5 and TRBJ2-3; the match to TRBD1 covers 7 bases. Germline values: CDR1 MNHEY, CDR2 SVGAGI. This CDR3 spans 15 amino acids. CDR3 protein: CAGRQRDSFRDTQYF. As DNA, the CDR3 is TGTGCCGGCAGACAACGGGACAGTTTTAGGGATACGCAGTATTTT.

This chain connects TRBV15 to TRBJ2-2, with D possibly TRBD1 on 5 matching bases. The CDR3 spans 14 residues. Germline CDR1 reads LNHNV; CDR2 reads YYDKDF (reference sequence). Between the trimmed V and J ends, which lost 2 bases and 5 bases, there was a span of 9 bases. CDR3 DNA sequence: TGTGCCACCAGCAGACAGGGTTGGACCGGGGAGCTGTTTTTT. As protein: CATSRQGWTGELFF.

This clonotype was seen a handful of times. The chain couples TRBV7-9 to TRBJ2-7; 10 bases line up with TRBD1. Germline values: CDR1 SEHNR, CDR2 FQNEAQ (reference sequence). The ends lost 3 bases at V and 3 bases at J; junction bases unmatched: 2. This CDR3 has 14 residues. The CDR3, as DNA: TGTGCCAGCAGCTTCGGGACAGGGGTCTACGAGCAGTACTTC. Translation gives CASSFGTGVYEQYF.

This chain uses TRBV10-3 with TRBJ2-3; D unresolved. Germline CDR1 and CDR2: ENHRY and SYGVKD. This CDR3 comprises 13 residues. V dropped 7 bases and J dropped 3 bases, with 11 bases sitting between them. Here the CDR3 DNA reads TGTGCCATCACTGGACGAGAGACAGATACGCAGTATTTT. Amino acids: CAITGRETDTQYF.

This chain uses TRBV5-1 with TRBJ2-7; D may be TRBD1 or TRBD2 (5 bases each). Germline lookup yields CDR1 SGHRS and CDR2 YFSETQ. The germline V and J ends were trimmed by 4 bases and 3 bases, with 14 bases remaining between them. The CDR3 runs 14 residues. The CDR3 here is CASSLVGRDYEQYF. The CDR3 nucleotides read TGCGCCAGCAGCCTGGTGGGACGGGACTACGAGCAGTACTTC.